This T cell receptor beta chain was profiled in a study of blood T cell repertoires in COVID-19 (dated by TCRdb to 2020 to 2021). With respect to the entire study: Samples covering the acute and convalescent phases of COVID-19 were provided by collaborators in the United States, Italy and Spain. The material from the prospective study consisted of cDNA or gDNA derived from T cells, B-cell-depleted T cells, or PBMCs. Subjects who had been exposed to COVID-19, were actively infected with it, or had recovered from it provided the deeply sampled blood TCRbeta repertoires that made up the dataset. The repertoires were released in a freely available public database intended as a resource for research on the immune response to SARS-CoV-2. The samples were drawn from the first 160 participants of the ongoing ImmuneRACE study and from 950 to 1,500 subjects provided by 6 global collaborators. A de-identified subject ID, COVID-19 status, age in years and sex were almost always included in the sample metadata. HLA class I and class II types, where available, came from metadata supplied by the sample provider rather than from assay-based typing. Overall results and qualifications from the work: Clinical and demographic metadata were provided uncurated, with the amount varying by source and participant.

The immunoSEQ Assay, a bias-controlled multiplex PCR, was used to amplify TCRbeta CDR3 regions from genomic DNA. In the authors' own workflow: The number of nucleated cells in each sample was estimated by amplification of reference gene primers within the assay. To quantify the absolute abundance of each unique TCRbeta CDR3 rearrangement, sequence reads were collapsed and filtered. Productive Simpson clonality was computed per sample as the square root of Simpson's diversity index over productive rearrangements. TCRdb limited this immuneACCESS table to in-frame rearrangements with V and J called. A share of clones is missing; checked studies link under half to unresolved V genes, and the rest is unexplained. Clone size and the V and J calls come from that table; the DNA yielded D and trimming. The sample includes about 64,000 clones, with roughly two thirds observed a single time. Clones ranked in the top ten supply 51% of the sample.

A remark on this clone: Its antigen remains unidentified. There are no base qualities to consult, and no much larger clone falls within one base.

Clipping removes 5 bases from V and 10 bases from J, with 3 as the unmatched junction base count. The CDR3, from cysteine to phenylalanine, totals 11 residues. Kept here is only the CDR3 DNA, which spans 33 bases and is read in frame from base 1. The germline V gene (reference sequence) specifies SEHNR as CDR1 and FQNEAQ as CDR2. Participants in the prospective study were aged roughly 18 to 100 years, lived in 24 United States geographic areas, and enrolled through a virtual design. In the prospective study, cohorts were assigned on the basis of participant-reported clinical history obtained from a screening survey and a study questionnaire. Exposed participants had been in contact, within 2 weeks of entering the study, with a person who had a PCR-confirmed or clinician-diagnosed case of COVID-19. Each participant in the prospective study had whole blood, serum and a nasopharyngeal or oropharyngeal swab collected by mobile phlebotomists. Prospective study participants could optionally give additional blood draws and questionnaires over an approximately 2-month period. Prospective study blood samples were shipped either frozen or at room temperature before DNA extraction.

The rearrangement joined TRBV7-9 to TRBJ1-1, and 8 bases in between align with TRBD1. This clonotype was obtained from a woman aged 55-70 years who had been exposed to COVID-19. The material sequenced was PBMCs or T cells enriched from blood (not recorded which). The CDR3 here reads CASSLGQGAFF. The DNA reads TGTGCCAGCAGCCTCGGACAGGGAGCTTTCTTT.